One and the same sample provided the 26 T cell receptor beta chains below, sequenced in a study of blood T cells in healthy people across ages (dated by TCRdb to 2013 to 2016). Library preparation was by 5' RACE. The sequencing machine was an Illumina HiSeq 2500. The second PCR ran for roughly 7 to 11 cycles and used a J-beta primer mix along with a sample-barcoded 5' primer. TCRdb applied fastp at Q25 and MiXCR to the public reads, then kept only in-frame beta chains. Every CDR3 protein is listed once, alongside the most common genes and DNA of its rows. The sample table lists 850,000 to 1,000,000 distinct CDR3 sequences, roughly half of them with a count of one. The ten largest clones represent over 20% of the sample. Sequences were obtained from blood. Source of these receptors: a woman aged 55-69 years in good health.

This clonotype was seen more than once but under ten times. The chain carries TRBV4-2 and TRBJ2-5; 10 bases match TRBD2. Judging by the DNA end, TRBJ2-7 fits better; the J call may be wrong. Germline CDR1 is LGHNA and CDR2 is YNFKEQ. CDR3 length equals 15 residues. The CDR3: CASSHGAGGPFEQYF. Written as DNA, the CDR3 is TGTGCCAGCAGCCACGGAGCGGGAGGGCCGTTCGAGCAGTACTTC.

This clonotype was detected a few times. The chain uses TRBV7-2 and TRBJ2-7; D unclear. The CDR3 has 16 amino acids. Germline values: CDR1 SGHTA, CDR2 FQGNSA. V lost 0 bases and J 3 bases, leaving 15 bases between the germline ends. CDR3 region: CASSLAGAVAFYEQYF. The DNA for the CDR3 is TGTGCCAGCAGCTTAGCAGGCGCAGTCGCTTTCTACGAGCAGTACTTC.

The rearrangement joins TRBV12-3 or TRBV12-4 to TRBJ2-2, with D tentatively TRBD1 (6 bases). Between the trimmed V and J ends, which lost 3 bases and 5 bases, there was a span of 13 bases. This CDR3 comprises 15 residues. CDR3 protein: CASSFLNRETGELFF. CDR3 DNA: TGTGCCAGCAGTTTCTTGAACAGGGAAACCGGGGAGCTGTTTTTT.

This clonotype has a count of ten or more. The chain links TRBV29-1 to TRBJ2-7; TRBD2 might be the D (5 bases). Trimming cost V 2 bases and J 4 bases, with 18 bases left between them. CDR1 is SQVTM and CDR2 is ANQGSEA in the germline V gene. CDR3 length: 15 amino acids. CDR3 loop: CSVENPQEAVYEQYF. CDR3 nucleotides: TGCAGCGTTGAAAACCCGCAGGAGGCCGTATACGAGCAGTACTTC.

The chain is built from TRBV5-1 and TRBJ2-1, with D hard to call. Looked up from germline, CDR1 is SGHRS and CDR2 is YFSETQ. The CDR3 is 15 residues long. The V end lost 0 bases, the J end lost 9 bases, and 16 bases lay between the germline ends. The CDR3 nucleotides are TGCGCCAGCAGCTTGGATACCCAATTAGAGAGTGAGCAGTTCTTC. Translated, it gives CASSLDTQLESEQFF.

This clonotype appeared a few times. The rearrangement links TRBV7-2 to TRBJ2-5, with TRBD1 matching 7 bases. Germline V CDR1 and CDR2: SGHTA, FQGNSA. Unmatched junction bases numbered 7, after V lost 5 bases and J lost 4 bases. CDR3 length: 14 amino acids. The CDR3 protein is CASSEDRPTETQYF. The CDR3 DNA is TGTGCCAGCAGCGAGGACAGGCCCACAGAGACCCAGTACTTC.

The rearrangement uses TRBV27 and TRBJ2-1; D is perhaps TRBD2 (6 bases). Per germline, CDR1 MNHEY and CDR2 SMNVEV (reference sequence). The CDR3 contains 16 residues. Trimming shortened V by 6 bases and J by 8 bases, and 23 bases separated the two germline ends. CDR3 loop: CASSQHRDSSRDEQFF. CDR3 nucleotide sequence: TGTGCCAGCAGCCAACACCGGGACTCCAGTAGGGATGAGCAGTTCTTC.

The CDR3, as DNA: TGTGCCAGCTCTCCAGGGACTAGCGGTGAAGATACGCAGTATTTT. Its protein product is CASSPGTSGEDTQYF. V is TRBV18 and J is TRBJ2-3, with 11 positions matching TRBD2. The CDR3 loop spans 15 amino acids. V lost 6 bases, J lost 5 bases, and 7 bases stayed unmatched. Germline CDR1 is KGHSH and CDR2 is LQKENI.

The chain has TRBV28 and TRBJ2-1, with 11 bases aligning to TRBD2. The CDR3 consists of 17 residues. Germline trimming cut 3 bases from V and 9 bases from J; bases unmatched to any gene: 13. The germline V gene has CDR1 MDHEN and CDR2 SYDVKM. The CDR3 DNA follows: TGTGCCAGCAGTTTGGGCCCGCCGACTAGCGGGGTTGGTGAGCAGTTCTTC. It yields the protein CASSLGPPTSGVGEQFF. The entire variable domain, with the rest obtained from reference TRBV28 and TRBJ2-1, is as follows: DVKVTQSSRYLVKRTGEKVFLECVQDMDHENMFWYRQDPGLGLRLIYFSYDVKMKEKGDIPEGYSVSREKKERFSLILESASTNQTSMYLCASSLGPPTSGVGEQFFGPGTRLTVL.

This sequence joins TRBV29-1 and TRBJ1-5, with D unclear. Germline assignment: CDR1 SQVTM and CDR2 ANQGSEA. V shed 4 bases and J shed 5 bases, with 12 bases lying between them. There are 13 residues in the CDR3. The CDR3 region is CSVGKGLHQPQHF. DNA for the CDR3: TGCAGCGTTGGCAAAGGCCTCCATCAGCCCCAGCATTTT.

This clonotype was observed a handful of times. The chain is built from TRBV20-1 and TRBJ2-7; 12 bases are a match to TRBD2. The CDR3 totals 17 residues. The V segment lost 0 bases and the J segment 4 bases; nucleotides outside the gene matches: 10. Germline V CDR1 and CDR2: DFQATT, SNEGSKA (reference sequence). The CDR3 coding sequence is TGCAGTGCTAGAGATCGGGCTAGCGGGAGGGGAAGGTACGAGCAGTACTTC. Encoded protein: CSARDRASGRGRYEQYF.

The genes are TRBV5-6 and TRBJ2-7; no reliable D call. The CDR3 sequence is 12 residues long. Germline CDR1 SGHDT, CDR2 YYEEEE. V was shortened by 5 bases and J by 2 bases, with 8 bases between the two germline ends. In DNA, the CDR3 is TGTGCCAGCAGGCTCAAGACCTACGAGCAGTACTTC. This codes for CASRLKTYEQYF.

For the CDR3, the DNA is TGTGCCAGCAGCTTAGGTTGGTTGGCCTACGAGCAGTACTTC. Translated: CASSLGWLAYEQYF. V usage is TRBV7-2 and J usage is TRBJ2-7; D is unresolved. This CDR3 spans 14 amino acids. Germline V gene data show CDR1 as SGHTA and CDR2 as FQGNSA. The V and J ends lost 1 base and 2 bases respectively, with 9 bases between them.

This clonotype was seen once. This chain links TRBV5-8 with TRBJ2-3; tentative D call: TRBD2 (6 bases). The CDR3 is 13 residues long. CDR1 is SGHTS and CDR2 is YDEGEE in the germline V gene. The V end was cut by 4 bases, the J end by 6 bases, with 12 bases between. The CDR3 DNA reads as TGTGCCAGCAGCCGACTAGTAGTCGATACGCAGTATTTT. Translation gives CASSRLVVDTQYF.

V and J are TRBV7-2 and TRBJ2-3, with D maybe TRBD1 (6 bases). The length of the CDR3 is 15 residues. V lost 4 bases to trimming and J lost 0 bases, with 11 bases between them. CDR1 and CDR2 from the germline V gene are SGHTA and FQGNSA. This CDR3 is CASSYRALSTDTQYF. CDR3 DNA: TGTGCCAGCAGCTACAGGGCTCTTAGCACAGATACGCAGTATTTT.

This chain links TRBV11-2 with TRBJ2-1, with D unclear. Germline V CDR1 and CDR2: SGHAT, FQNNGV. The ends were cut back, 2 bases at V and 0 bases at J, with 8 bases in the middle. CDR3 length: 15 amino acids. This CDR3 reads CASSLRPSSYNEQFF. The CDR3 region has the DNA TGTGCCAGCAGCTTACGCCCCAGCTCCTACAATGAGCAGTTCTTC.

The gene calls are TRBV10-2 and TRBJ2-3, with D possibly TRBD2 on 6 matching bases. Germline V gene lookup returns CDR1 WSHSY and CDR2 SAAADI. Trimming stripped 3 bases from V and 1 base from J, with 17 bases between. This CDR3 is built from 17 residues. The CDR3 nucleotides read TGCGCCAGCAGTGACCGGAGCGGGCGGGGCCGCACAGATACGCAGTATTTT. It encodes CASSDRSGRGRTDTQYF.

In regard to this clonotype: The conserved phenylalanine or tryptophan normally closing the CDR3 is absent here, so this likely arose from a read error. The limits of the CDR3 on the DNA are not certain, so only TCRdb's listed CDR3 is given. The chain carries TRBV9 and TRBJ2-1; TRBD1 is the table's D call and was not checked against the DNA. With termini counted, the CDR3 has 15 amino acids. Looked up from germline, CDR1 is SGDLS and CDR2 is YYNGEE. The CDR3 region is CASSVEDNYGYTFGS.

This clonotype was observed a few times. The genes are TRBV6-2 or TRBV6-3 and TRBJ2-5; TRBD1 aligns across 12 bases. TRBJ2-7 matches the DNA end more closely, so the J call is doubtful. Germline lookup yields CDR1 MNHEY and CDR2 SVGEGT. The CDR3 totals 19 residues. The CDR3: CASRTRRDRGLTDIYEQYF. The CDR3 coding sequence is TGTGCCAGCAGGACCCGGCGGGACAGGGGGCTTACGGACATCTACGAGCAGTACTTC.

CDR3 coding DNA: TGTGCCAGCAGTGCGTTGACTAGCGGGAGGGCTCCTTTCTACGAGCAGTACTTC. Translated: CASSALTSGRAPFYEQYF. The V gene is TRBV12-3 or TRBV12-4, the J gene TRBJ2-7, with 14 bases matching TRBD2. Trimming cost V 5 bases and J 3 bases; bases outside gene matches: 12. There are 18 residues in the CDR3.

The rearrangement uses TRBV15 and TRBJ2-7; D may be TRBD1 (6 bases). CDR3 length: 15 amino acids. Germline loops: CDR1 LNHNV, CDR2 YYDKDF (reference sequence). V lost 5 bases and J lost 1, with 15 bases in between. Here the CDR3 DNA reads TGTGCCACCAGCGCCACGTCTACAGGGTCCTACGAGCAGTACTTC. Protein product: CATSATSTGSYEQYF. Full variable domain (outside the CDR3, taken from reference TRBV15 and TRBJ2-7): DAMVIQNPRYQVTQFGKPVTLSCSQTLNHNVMYWYQQKSSQAPKLLFHYYDKDFNNEADTPDNFQSRRPNTSFCFLDIRSPGLGDTAMYLCATSATSTGSYEQYFGPGTRLTVT.

This chain connects TRBV28 to TRBJ2-1, with 9 bases aligning to TRBD1. The CDR3 runs to 12 residues. Germline values: CDR1 MDHEN, CDR2 SYDVKM. This CDR3 is CVNATGGNEQFF. The CDR3 DNA reads as TGTGTCAATGCGACAGGGGGCAATGAGCAGTTCTTC. Complete variable domain (other parts from reference TRBV28 and TRBJ2-1): DVKVTQSSRYLVKRTGEKVFLECVQDMDHENMFWYRQDPGLGLRLIYFSYDVKMKEKGDIPEGYSVSREKKERFSLILESASTNQTSMYLCVNATGGNEQFFGPGTRLTVL.

This chain connects TRBV2 to TRBJ1-4; D call uncertain. This CDR3 spans 15 amino acids. Per the germline V gene, CDR1 is SNHLY and CDR2 is FYNNEI. V gave up 2 bases and J gave up 4 bases, with 11 bases separating them. CDR3 in amino acids: CASSEYGILNEKLFF. DNA of the CDR3: TGTGCCAGCAGTGAATACGGGATCCTTAATGAAAAACTGTTTTTT.

This clonotype was found a few times. The CDR3, as DNA: TGCAGTGCTAGTCGGGGGAGGTACGAGCAGTACTTC. Translated, it gives CSASRGRYEQYF. This chain links TRBV20-1 with TRBJ2-7; weak D call: TRBD2 (6 bases). Trimming pared 3 bases from V and 4 bases from J, leaving 10 bases between. The length of the CDR3 is 12 residues. Germline CDR1 is DFQATT and CDR2 is SNEGSKA (reference sequence).

This clonotype was counted ten times or more. The J gene is TRBJ2-5, the V gene TRBV29-1; 7 positions match TRBD2. The CDR3 has 14 amino acids. Germline trimming cut 8 bases from V and 4 bases from J; bases unmatched to any gene: 13. Looked up from germline, CDR1 is SQVTM and CDR2 is ANQGSEA. The CDR3: CSYGGQGRAETQYF. CDR3 in DNA: TGCAGCTATGGTGGCCAAGGGAGGGCAGAGACCCAGTACTTC.

The rearrangement joins TRBV27 to TRBJ1-2, with 10 bases matching TRBD1. Germline V gene data show CDR1 as MNHEY and CDR2 as SMNVEV (reference sequence). CDR3 length: 16 residues. Trimming removed 5 bases from V and 7 bases from J; junction bases left unmatched: 13. CDR3 sequence (DNA): TGTGCCAGCAGTCCAAACCCGCGACAGGGGGCAGGTGGCTACACCTTC. Its protein is CASSPNPRQGAGGYTF.